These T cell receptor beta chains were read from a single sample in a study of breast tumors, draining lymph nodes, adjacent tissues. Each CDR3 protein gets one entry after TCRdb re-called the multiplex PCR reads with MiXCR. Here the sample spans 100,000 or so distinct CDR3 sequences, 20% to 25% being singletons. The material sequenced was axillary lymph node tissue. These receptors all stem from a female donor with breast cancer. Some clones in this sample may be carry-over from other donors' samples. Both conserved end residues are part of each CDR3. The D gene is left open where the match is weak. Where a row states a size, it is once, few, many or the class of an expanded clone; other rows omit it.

TGCAGTGCTAGAGGGACGGGGGCAGGGTCAGATACGCAGTATTTT	CSARGTGAGSDTQYF	TRBV20-1	TRBJ2-3	-	many
TGTGCCAGCAGTCTATGGCCCGGGGAGGGCGATGAGCAGTTCTTC	CASSLWPGEGDEQFF	TRBV27	TRBJ2-1	TRBD2	many
TGTGCCAGCAGTGAACGGCCTGCAGGGGGTCACGAGCAGTACTTC	CASSERPAGGHEQYF	TRBV6-1	TRBJ2-7	TRBD1	many
TGTGCCAGCTCACCACCTGCCCTCAATGAGCAGTTCTTC	CASSPPALNEQFF	TRBV18	TRBJ2-1	-	-
TGCGCCAGCAGCTTGGGGACGGACGCTTATAGCAATCAGCCCCAGCATTTT	CASSLGTDAYSNQPQHF	TRBV5-1	TRBJ1-5	-	many
TGCGCCAGCAGCCCCGAAGCGGGAGGGCCGTCAGATACGCAGTATTTT	CASSPEAGGPSDTQYF	TRBV5-1	TRBJ2-3	TRBD2	-
TGTGCCAGCAGCCAGCTACTAGCGGGGCCAGATACGCAGTATTTT	CASSQLLAGPDTQYF	TRBV4-2	TRBJ2-3	TRBD2	-
TGTGCCAGCAGCTTGGGCCGGCAGGGTGCGAATCAGCCCCAGCATTTT	CASSLGRQGANQPQHF	TRBV5-6	TRBJ1-5	-	-
TGTGCCACCAGTGATGGGGGGAGGACAGGGTTGAATGAGCAGTTCTTC	CATSDGGRTGLNEQFF	TRBV24-1	TRBJ2-1	TRBD1	-
TGTGCCAGTAGTATAAACAGAGAGACCCAGTACTTC	CASSINRETQYF	TRBV19	TRBJ2-5	-	many
TGCGCCAGCAGCGTGTTAGGGACAGGGAACAATGAGCAGTTCTTC	CASSVLGTGNNEQFF	TRBV4-1	TRBJ2-1	TRBD1	many
TGTGCCAGCAGCCGACAGGCCCTGGTGGGGAATTCACCCCTCCACTTT	CASSRQALVGNSPLHF	TRBV3-1	TRBJ1-6	-	many
TGTGCCATCAGTGAGTCTGACAGAGGGGAAAAACTGTTTTTT	CAISESDRGEKLFF	TRBV10-3	TRBJ1-4	-	many
TGTGCCACCAGTGATCCCCACCAGCGGGGTAGCACAGATACGCAGTATTTT	CATSDPHQRGSTDTQYF	TRBV24-1	TRBJ2-3	TRBD2	many
TGTGCCAGTAGTGACACCGGGACAAGGATTTACGAGCAGTACTTC	CASSDTGTRIYEQYF	TRBV19	TRBJ2-7	-	-
TGTGCCAGCAGTTTAGGACAGTTAAATTCACCCCTCCACTTT	CASSLGQLNSPLHF	TRBV12-3/TRBV12-4	TRBJ1-6	-	many